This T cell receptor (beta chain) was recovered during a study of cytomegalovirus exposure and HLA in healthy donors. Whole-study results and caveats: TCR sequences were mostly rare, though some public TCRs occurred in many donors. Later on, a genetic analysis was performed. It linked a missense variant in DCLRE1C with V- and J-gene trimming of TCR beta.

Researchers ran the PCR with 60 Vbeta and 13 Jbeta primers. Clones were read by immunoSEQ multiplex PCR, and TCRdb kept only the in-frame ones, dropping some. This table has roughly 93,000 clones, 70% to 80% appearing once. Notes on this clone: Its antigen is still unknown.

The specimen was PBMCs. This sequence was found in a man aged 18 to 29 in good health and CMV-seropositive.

CDR3 sequence: CASIPGTGGTEAFF. CDR3 DNA: TGTGCCAGTATCCCGGGGACAGGGGGAACTGAAGCTTTCTTT. This chain links TRBV19 with TRBJ1-1; 11 nucleotides match TRBD1. V lost 7 bases and J lost 5; bases outside the gene matches: 6. In germline, CDR1 is LNHDA, CDR2 SQIVND (reference sequence). The CDR3 covers 14 residues. Supplemented by reference TRBV19 and TRBJ1-1, the full variable domain reads DGGITQSPKYLFRKEGQNVTLSCEQNLNHDAMYWYRQDPGQGLRLIYYSQIVNDFQKGDIAEGYSVSREKKESFPLTVTSAQKNPTAFYLCASIPGTGGTEAFFGQGTRLTVV.